These 16 T cell receptor beta chains were sequenced from one sample in a study of T cells in Graves' hyperthyroidism and ophthalmopathy. TCR beta CDR3 regions were amplified from RNA transcripts. Researchers ran a first-round RT-PCR on the TCR CDR3 using the HTBI primer set. TCRdb itself ran the multiplex PCR reads through MiXCR, one entry per CDR3 protein. The data show under 450,000 distinct CDR3 sequences, about a sixth seen once. The source material was blood. The receptors were gathered from a woman between 25 and 40 years old with Graves' hyperthyroidism that later progressed to Graves' ophthalmopathy.

The sample holds many counts of this clonotype. The chain couples TRBV27 to TRBJ2-1, with D unclear. The CDR3 is 14 residues long. The germline V gene encodes CDR1 MNHEY and CDR2 SMNVEV (reference sequence). With 6 bases removed from V and 0 bases from J, the gap between germline ends came to 9 bases. The CDR3 sequence: CASSIQSSYNEQFF. The CDR3, as DNA: TGTGCCAGCAGCATACAGAGCTCCTACAATGAGCAGTTCTTC.

This clonotype was seen only a few times. The chain has TRBV7-9 and TRBJ2-2; TRBD1 or TRBD2 may be the D gene (5 bases each). V was clipped by 2 bases and J by 4 bases, with 17 bases between them. The CDR3 spans 17 residues. Germline loops: CDR1 SEHNR, CDR2 FQNEAQ (reference sequence). CDR3 protein: CASSLRWGTGITGELFF. DNA for the CDR3: TGTGCCAGCAGCTTAAGGTGGGGGACGGGCATCACCGGGGAGCTGTTTTTT.

This clonotype was observed at least ten times. The V call is TRBV6-1, the J call TRBJ1-2; D call uncertain. Germline CDR1 reads MNHNS; CDR2 reads SASEGT. CDR3 length: 14 residues. V was shortened by 6 bases and J by 2 bases, with 13 bases between the two germline ends. The CDR3 protein is CASRLTTDNYGYTF. As DNA, the CDR3 is TGTGCCAGCAGGCTTACTACCGACAACTATGGCTACACCTTC.

The table lists this clonotype with many counts. This sequence joins TRBV24-1 and TRBJ1-5; TRBD1 might be the D (5 bases). Trimming stripped 4 bases from V and 7 bases from J, with 22 bases between. Germline V gene data show CDR1 as KGHDR and CDR2 as SFDVKD. The CDR3 is 17 amino acids. The CDR3 bases are TGTGCCACCAGTGACTCTAACCCAGGGCGAGGGAAGCAGCCCCAGCATTTT. It codes for CATSDSNPGRGKQPQHF.

This clonotype appeared many times. The genes are TRBV11-2 and TRBJ1-4, with D unresolved. The CDR3 consists of 14 residues. CDR1 and CDR2 from the germline V gene are SGHAT and FQNNGV. V was clipped by 3 bases and J by 7 bases, with 12 bases between them. CDR3 residues: CASSLTAGSEKLFF. The CDR3 DNA is TGTGCCAGCAGCTTGACGGCAGGATCTGAAAAACTGTTTTTT.

The J gene is TRBJ2-1, the V gene TRBV28, with D unclear. V shed 4 bases and J shed 7 bases, with 5 bases lying between them. The CDR3 runs 11 residues. The germline CDR1 and CDR2 sequences are MDHEN and SYDVKM. The CDR3 here is CASSYPNEQFF. The CDR3 DNA follows: TGTGCCAGCAGTTACCCAAATGAGCAGTTCTTC.

Many counts were recorded for this clonotype. The chain uses TRBV30 and TRBJ1-3, with D hard to call. The CDR3 is made up of 13 amino acids. With 0 bases removed from V and 0 bases from J, the gap between germline ends came to 3 bases. CDR1 is GTSNPN and CDR2 is SVGIG in the germline V gene (reference sequence). The CDR3 loop reads CAWSVASGNTIYF. The DNA for the CDR3 is TGTGCCTGGAGTGTCGCCTCTGGAAACACCATATATTTT.

J is TRBJ2-3 and V is TRBV29-1; a weak D match, TRBD2 (6 bases). Trimming removed 5 bases from V and 2 bases from J, with 11 bases in between. Per the germline V gene, CDR1 is SQVTM and CDR2 is ANQGSEA. CDR3 size: 13 residues. The CDR3 spells CSVSGGNTDTQYF. CDR3 in DNA: TGCAGCGTTAGTGGGGGGAACACAGATACGCAGTATTTT.

As concerns this clonotype: Possible read error: a much larger clone is one base away. Because it lacks the conserved phenylalanine or tryptophan at the end, this CDR3 is likely a read error. This chain uses TRBV19 with TRBJ2-3; 9 nucleotides agree with TRBD2. Germline V gene lookup returns CDR1 LNHDA and CDR2 SQIVND (reference sequence). This CDR3 spans 19 amino acids. The trim removed 7 bases at V and 2 bases at J, leaving 19 bases unmatched. The CDR3: CASTPMSSGSAFHTDTQYS. In DNA, the CDR3 is TGTGCCAGTACCCCGATGAGTAGCGGGAGTGCTTTTCACACAGATACGCAGTATTCT.

Regarding this clonotype: Mismatch with germline at one junction end may stem from a read error. V is TRBV7-9 and J is TRBJ1-2, with D possibly TRBD1 on 5 matching bases. The V gene's germline CDR1 is SEHNR and CDR2 FQNEAQ (reference sequence). CDR3 length: 14 amino acids. CDR3 in amino acids: CASSRGLPSYAYTF. The CDR3 DNA is TGTGCCAGCAGCCGGGGACTGCCCAGCTATGCCTACACCTTC.

This clonotype appeared many times. The rearrangement joins TRBV27 to TRBJ2-5; 9 bases align to TRBD1. The CDR3 is 14 amino acids. V was pared by 6 bases and J by 5 bases, with 7 bases of the junction left unmatched. Germline-derived CDR1 and CDR2 are MNHEY and SMNVEV (reference sequence). CDR3 DNA sequence: TGTGCCAGCAGCTCTGGACAGGGGAGGGAGACCCAGTACTTC. It encodes CASSSGQGRETQYF.

This clonotype was picked up many times. This chain joins TRBV10-3 and TRBJ2-1; 9 bases align to TRBD2. Per germline, CDR1 ENHRY and CDR2 SYGVKD. Trimming took 2 bases from V and 1 from J; bases not matched to a gene: 3. The CDR3 spans 16 residues. The CDR3 loop is CAISERAGGSYNEQFF. CDR3 nucleotide sequence: TGTGCCATCAGTGAGAGGGCGGGAGGGTCCTACAATGAGCAGTTCTTC.

This chain joins TRBV2 and TRBJ1-5; D is perhaps TRBD1 (6 bases). The CDR3 has 16 residues. Germline V lookup: CDR1 SNHLY, CDR2 FYNNEI. The ends were cut back, 3 bases at V and 11 bases at J, with 23 bases in the middle. CDR3 residues: CASSDAGADLGQSQHF. As DNA, the CDR3 is TGTGCCAGCAGTGACGCAGGGGCCGACCTGGGGCAGTCCCAGCATTTT.

In its sample, this clonotype was seen many times. The chain couples TRBV12-3 or TRBV12-4 to TRBJ1-2; TRBD1 matches 8 bases. This CDR3 is built from 14 residues. Unmatched junction bases numbered 5, after V lost 5 bases and J lost 3 bases. The CDR3 DNA follows: TGTGCCAGCAGTCCCGGGACAGGCGACTATGGCTACACCTTC. Translation gives CASSPGTGDYGYTF.

The rearrangement uses TRBV7-9 and TRBJ1-2, with D perhaps matching TRBD1 (6 bases). V was trimmed by 5 bases and J by 4 bases, leaving 11 bases between them. Germline CDR1 reads SEHNR; CDR2 reads FQNEAQ (reference sequence). This CDR3 is 13 amino acids long. CDR3 protein: CASSEGVGYGYTF. The DNA for the CDR3 is TGTGCCAGCAGCGAGGGGGTTGGCTATGGCTACACCTTC.

This clonotype was seen repeatedly, ten times or more. The chain carries TRBV27 and TRBJ1-1; perhaps TRBD1 as D (6 bases). CDR1 is MNHEY, CDR2 SMNVEV, per germline (reference sequence). V gave up 7 bases and J gave up 4 bases, with 13 bases separating them. The CDR3 length is 13 residues. The CDR3 is CASKRGRFTEAFF. For the CDR3, the DNA is TGTGCCAGCAAACGGGGGCGGTTCACTGAAGCTTTCTTT.